One and the same sample provided the 7 T cell receptor beta chains below, sequenced in a study of metastatic and nonmetastatic thyroid tumors. Treatment of any kind had been given to no patient before thyroid surgery. TCRdb re-called the PCR reads via MiXCR. This sample has some 55,000 clones, with roughly 20% found just once. The sample was blood. The receptors originated from a female donor with papillary thyroid cancer or a benign thyroid nodule (not recorded which). Some clones in this sample may be carry-over from other donors' samples.

In this sample, this clone turned up many times. A single base separates this from a much larger clone, so it may be a read error. The CDR3 sequence is CAWVSQETQYF. CDR3 nucleotides: TGTGCCTGGGTATCCCAAGAGACCCAGTACTTC. The chain uses TRBV30 and TRBJ2-5, with D uncertain. Germline-derived CDR1 and CDR2 are GTSNPN and SVGIG (reference sequence). Trimming stripped 5 bases from V and 1 base from J, with 5 bases between. CDR3 length: 11 amino acids.

For this clone: A read error may account for a junction end that differs from germline. This chain uses TRBV6-1 with TRBJ1-2; 10 bases map to TRBD1. This CDR3 region has 15 residues. Germline V gives CDR1 MNHNS, CDR2 SASEGT. For the CDR3, the DNA is TGTGCCAGCAGGGTAGGGACAGGGGTCGGCTATGTCTACACCTTC. It is translated as CASRVGTGVGYVYTF.

This clone came up many times. V and J are TRBV15 and TRBJ2-3; D gene ambiguous. Germline V lookup: CDR1 LNHNV, CDR2 YYDKDF (reference sequence). The V and J ends lost 7 bases and 0 bases respectively, with 2 bases between them. There are 11 residues in the CDR3. The CDR3 DNA reads TGTGCCACCAAGAGCACAGATACGCAGTATTTT. It translates to CATKSTDTQYF.

This clone was picked up many times. CDR3 nucleotide sequence: TGTGCCAGCAGCTCGGTGACAGGGGGGAGGTATGGCTACACCTTC. The encoded protein is CASSSVTGGRYGYTF. The chain uses TRBV5-4 and TRBJ1-2; 9 bases are shared with TRBD1. V lost 3 bases and J lost 5; bases outside the gene matches: 8. Germline CDR1 and CDR2: SGHNT and YYREEE (reference sequence). This CDR3 contains 15 residues.

This clone occurred many times. This sample includes further DNA sequences coding for the same CDR3. The chain employs TRBV9 and TRBJ2-5; the D is unclear. The germline gives CDR1 SGDLS, CDR2 YYNGEE. CDR3 length: 12 amino acids. Trimming left V 4 bases short and J 5 bases short, with 9 bases between. The DNA of the CDR3 is TGTGCCAGCAGCATGTACGAGGAGACCCAGTACTTC. The encoded protein is CASSMYEETQYF.

The table lists this clone with many counts. This chain uses TRBV28 with TRBJ2-7, with 10 bases aligning to TRBD2. The germline V gene has CDR1 MDHEN and CDR2 SYDVKM. The ends lost 8 bases at V and 2 bases at J; junction bases unmatched: 9. CDR3 size: 15 residues. The CDR3 nucleotides are TGTGCCAGCGCCCCCGGGACTAGCGTTGCCTACGAGCAGTACTTC. This translates into CASAPGTSVAYEQYF. The whole variable domain, remainder taken from reference TRBV28 and TRBJ2-7, is DVKVTQSSRYLVKRTGEKVFLECVQDMDHENMFWYRQDPGLGLRLIYFSYDVKMKEKGDIPEGYSVSREKKERFSLILESASTNQTSMYLCASAPGTSVAYEQYFGPGTRLTVT.

Details on this clone: One base away lies a much larger clone, so this may be a sequencing read error. The chain combines TRBV2 with TRBJ1-4, with TRBD1 as a possible D gene (6 bases). The V and J ends lost 11 bases and 4 bases respectively, with 17 bases between them. This CDR3 has 14 residues. The germline CDR1 and CDR2 sequences are SNHLY and FYNNEI. CDR3 region: CACMEDRFNEKLFF. The CDR3 DNA reads TGTGCCTGCATGGAGGACAGATTTAATGAAAAACTGTTTTTT.